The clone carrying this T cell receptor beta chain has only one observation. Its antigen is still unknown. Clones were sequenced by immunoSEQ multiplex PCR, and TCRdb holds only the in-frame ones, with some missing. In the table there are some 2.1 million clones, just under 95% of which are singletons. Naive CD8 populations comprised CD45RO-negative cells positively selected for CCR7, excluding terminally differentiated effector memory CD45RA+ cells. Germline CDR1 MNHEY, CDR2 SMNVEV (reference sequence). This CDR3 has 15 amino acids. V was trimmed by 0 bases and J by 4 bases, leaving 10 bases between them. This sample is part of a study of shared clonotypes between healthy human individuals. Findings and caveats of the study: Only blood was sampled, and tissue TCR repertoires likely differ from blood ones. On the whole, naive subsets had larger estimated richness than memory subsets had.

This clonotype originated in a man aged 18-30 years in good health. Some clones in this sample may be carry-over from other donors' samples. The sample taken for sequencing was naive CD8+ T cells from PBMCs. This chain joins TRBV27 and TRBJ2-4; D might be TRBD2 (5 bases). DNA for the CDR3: TGTGCCAGCAGTTTATCGGGAGATACAAAAAACATTCAGTACTTC. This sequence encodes CASSLSGDTKNIQYF.